This TCR beta chain appears in the sequencing data of a study of cytotoxic CD8 clonotypes in ibrutinib-treated CLL (dated by TCRdb to 2020 to 2023). At the level of the whole study: The cohort was composed of some ten relapsed/refractory and around 15 treatment-naive patients; IGHV unmutated status was identified in around 17 patients. Partial responses were observed in approximately 24 patients and complete responses in 2; after a median follow-up of roughly 62 months, remission was maintained in 15 or so patients and progression was observed in approximately 12. Response samples were obtained after a median of 12 months of treatment, with a range of about 6 to 36 months. On average, each sample had hundreds of thousands of productive templates and 100,000 or so productive rearrangements. Cryopreserved peripheral blood mononuclear cells were obtained prior to treatment, at the time of response, and at either disease progression or sustained remission. All remission and progressive disease samples were collected while patients were still receiving ibrutinib. Longitudinal samples were available for about 30% of the roughly 86 trial participants. Study-wide conclusions, independent of this receptor: Sampling times were not matched between patients in sustained remission and patients whose disease was progressing, and lymph node repertoires were not examined. Public clonotypes were found to be uncommon and were observed to contract or remain stable during treatment; the increase in clonality was shown to reflect expansion of private clonotypes at ibrutinib response. Clonality increased at ibrutinib response, stayed stable in sustained remission, and fell back toward baseline at progression. Baseline clonality exceeded that of age-matched healthy donors and correlated strongly with circulating CD8+ T-cell counts.

Each clonotype received, on average, 10x coverage in deep resolution sequencing performed on a MiSeq, where the target depth lay between 1 in 1 million and 1 in 200,000 T cells. TCR beta libraries were generated with the immunoSEQ hsTCRB Kit. The study's processing was this. Data were analyzed with ImmunoSEQ Data Assistant and ImmunoSEQ Analyzer, with V, D and J genes assigned per IMGT definitions. Clonality, which ranges from 0 to 1, was calculated as one minus the normalized Shannon entropy of productive rearrangement frequencies. Public clonotype analysis was restricted to overrepresented clonotypes comprising at least 0.05% of each patient's repertoire. About twelve repertoires from age-matched healthy donors, obtained from immuneACCESS, served as clonality controls. TCRdb carries this immuneACCESS record with in-frame sequences only. Its versions omit some clonotypes, under half of them owing to an unresolved V gene in the studies checked, with the rest unexplained. V and J calls and clone size are those listed in that table; D and trimming were worked out from the DNA. The sample contains about 160,000 clones, approximately 80% of them found a single time. In total, the top ten clones hold about 4.3% of the sample.

The junction carries 10 bases between V and J, which are trimmed by 3 bases and 10 bases respectively. Including cysteine and phenylalanine, the CDR3 has 13 amino acids. This entry keeps only the CDR3 DNA: 39 bases, framed from base 1. The germline V gene sets CDR1 to KGHSH and CDR2 to LQKENI. About this clone itself: There is no known antigen for this receptor. No base qualities exist here, and no much larger clone lies one base off it.

What this sample's time point label stands for: around 25 months on ibrutinib. For TCR beta library preparation, approximately 2 micrograms of genomic DNA was extracted from cryopreserved PBMCs. Longitudinal blood samples from CLL patients on ibrutinib monotherapy were analyzed using high-throughput TCR beta sequencing. Patients were enrolled in a phase 2 open-label single-center ibrutinib monotherapy trial. The chain joins TRBV18 to TRBJ2-6, and perhaps TRBD1 as D gene, on 6 matching bases. This clonotype originated in a human donor with chronic lymphocytic leukemia. Sequenced here: PBMCs, sampled after 24 months of ibrutinib treatment. Here the CDR3 is given as CASSPRDTNVLTF. The sequenced DNA is TGTGCCAGCTCACCTCGGGACACGAACGTCCTGACTTTC.